Sequencing of this TCR beta chain was carried out in a study of blood T cell repertoires in COVID-19. About the research overall: Sites across the United States, Italy and Spain contributed samples from acute and convalescent COVID-19.

Authors' methods: Quantification of nucleated cells was approximated via reference gene primer amplification. The protocol was immunoSEQ multiplex PCR, while the TCRdb copy is restricted to in-frame clones and leaves out a portion. V, J and clone size derive from that table, while D and trimming were established from the DNA sequence. This sample has 250,000 to 350,000 clones, with around 90% found just once. Individuals aged roughly 18 to 95 years were recruited from fewer than 30 US areas. The study counted Cohort 3 donors as recovered given two negative PCRs, clearance, or symptom resolution. This receptor was taken from a young woman who had recovered from COVID-19. The specimen sequenced was PBMCs or T cells enriched from blood (not recorded which).

The CDR3 here is CASRQGASNQPQHF. The DNA for the CDR3 is TGTGCCAGCAGGCAGGGGGCAAGCAATCAGCCCCAGCATTTT. This chain joins TRBV6-5 and TRBJ1-5; 8 bases match TRBD1. The CDR3 spans 14 residues. Germline trimming cut 6 bases from V and 1 base from J; bases unmatched to any gene: 2. Germline V CDR1 and CDR2: MNHEY, SVGAGI.